These 32 T cell receptor beta chains came from one sample sequenced in a study of CD8 T cells in Susac syndrome. RNA totalling about 0.45 to 1 ug underwent reverse transcription with random hexamers. TCRdb itself ran the immunoSEQ multiplex PCR reads through MiXCR, one entry per CDR3 protein. Among about 130,000 distinct CDR3 sequences listed, approximately 95% were seen once. Sequenced: CD8+ T cells from PBMCs. The source of these receptors is a human donor with multiple sclerosis.

This clonotype was seen a handful of times. The V and J genes are TRBV20-1 and TRBJ1-1; D uncertain. Per germline, CDR1 DFQATT and CDR2 SNEGSKA (reference sequence). The V end lost 7 bases, the J end lost 0 bases, and 6 bases lay between the germline ends. The CDR3 has 11 residues. The CDR3 DNA sequence: TGCAGTGTTGCCCTGAACACTGAAGCTTTCTTT. This codes for CSVALNTEAFF.

V usage is TRBV7-2 and J usage is TRBJ1-1; TRBD1 might be the D (6 bases). Trimming stripped 5 bases from V and 0 bases from J, with 16 bases between. This CDR3 is built from 16 residues. Germline V gene data show CDR1 as SGHTA and CDR2 as FQGNSA. The CDR3 DNA reads as TGTGCCAGCAGCCCCTACCACAGGGCTTTGAACACTGAAGCTTTCTTT. Amino acids: CASSPYHRALNTEAFF.

V is TRBV3-1 and J is TRBJ2-2, with 9 bases identical to TRBD2. The CDR3 sequence is 15 residues long. The V gene end was trimmed by 0 bases and the J gene end by 6 bases; junction bases not matched to a gene: 2. Germline V gene sequence: CDR1 LGHDT, CDR2 YNNKEL (reference sequence). CDR3 sequence reads: CASSQDRGGAGELFF. The CDR3 DNA is TGTGCCAGCAGCCAAGATCGCGGGGGGGCCGGGGAGCTGTTTTTT.

The chain joins TRBV27 to TRBJ2-2; D ambiguous. The germline gives CDR1 MNHEY, CDR2 SMNVEV (reference sequence). Trimming pared 7 bases from V and 6 bases from J, leaving 9 bases between. The CDR3 is made up of 12 amino acids. In nucleotides, the CDR3 is TGTGCCAGCAACTCGGCTGCCGGGGAGCTGTTTTTT. Its translation: CASNSAAGELFF.

The chain has TRBV20-1 and TRBJ2-1; D gene ambiguous. CDR1 DFQATT and CDR2 SNEGSKA come from the germline V gene (reference sequence). CDR3 size: 12 residues. Trimming cost V 0 bases and J 6 bases, with 6 bases left between them. The CDR3 reads CSARDQGNEQFF. As DNA, the CDR3 is TGCAGTGCTAGAGATCAAGGCAATGAGCAGTTCTTC.

The chain has TRBV5-5 and TRBJ2-7; 10 bases are shared with TRBD1. The junction had 4 bases not matched to a gene; V was cut back by 2 bases and J by 5 bases. CDR1 is SGHKS, CDR2 YYEKEE, per germline (reference sequence). CDR3 length equals 14 residues. This chain's CDR3 is CASSFRDRGDEQYF. CDR3 nucleotides: TGTGCCAGCAGCTTCCGGGACAGGGGCGACGAGCAGTACTTC.

The rearrangement joins TRBV10-3 to TRBJ2-7, with D possibly called TRBD1 or TRBD2 (5 bases each). The CDR3 runs to 13 residues. Germline CDR1 reads ENHRY; CDR2 reads SYGVKD. V was clipped by 4 bases and J by 7 bases, with 14 bases between them. The CDR3 bases are TGTGCCATCAGTGTGGGACCCGCAGGGGAGCAGTACTTC. Translation: CAISVGPAGEQYF.

The rearrangement joins TRBV7-9 to TRBJ2-7; unclear D gene. CDR1 and CDR2 from the germline V gene are SEHNR and FQNEAQ (reference sequence). The CDR3 extends over 12 amino acids. The ends were cut back, 5 bases at V and 2 bases at J, with 7 bases in the middle. In DNA, the CDR3 is TGTGCCAGCAGCCCAACAGCCTACGAGCAGTACTTC. Translating it yields CASSPTAYEQYF.

The CDR3 bases are TGCGCCAGCAGCCAAGGGGACATTTTTCGTCAGCCCCAGCATTTT. Translation gives CASSQGDIFRQPQHF. The chain employs TRBV4-1 and TRBJ1-5; tentative D call: TRBD1 (6 bases). Trimming shortened V by 1 base and J by 6 bases, and 13 bases separated the two germline ends. CDR1 is MGHRA, CDR2 YSYEKL, per germline. The CDR3 length is 15 residues.

This clonotype was observed once. This chain links TRBV13 with TRBJ2-7; perhaps D is TRBD1 or TRBD2 (5 bases each). There are 15 residues in the CDR3. The V end was cut by 0 bases, the J end by 3 bases, with 12 bases between. Germline V lookup: CDR1 PRHDT, CDR2 FYEKMQ (reference sequence). CDR3 in amino acids: CASSLGRGELYEQYF. DNA of the CDR3: TGTGCCAGCAGCTTAGGCCGAGGGGAACTCTACGAGCAGTACTTC.

The genes are TRBV2 and TRBJ2-7; the D gene is possibly TRBD1 (5 bases). Germline V lookup: CDR1 SNHLY, CDR2 FYNNEI. The CDR3 is 15 residues long. Trimming left V 3 bases short and J 2 bases short, with 14 bases between. Here the CDR3 DNA reads TGTGCCAGCAGTGATTTGCCAGGGCCTACCTACGAGCAGTACGTC. Residues: CASSDLPGPTYEQYV.

V is TRBV27 and J is TRBJ2-7; 8 positions agree with TRBD1. Germline CDR1 reads MNHEY; CDR2 reads SMNVEV (reference sequence). V shed 2 bases, J shed 6 bases, and the junction held 6 bases outside the gene matches. The CDR3 extends over 14 amino acids. CDR3 protein: CASSLRQGHSEQYV. The CDR3, as DNA: TGTGCCAGCAGTTTAAGACAGGGGCATTCCGAGCAGTACGTC.

This sequence joins TRBV9 and TRBJ1-2, with a tentative D call TRBD1 (5 bases). The CDR3 covers 13 residues. V shed 3 bases and J shed 4 bases, with 10 bases lying between them. Germline V gene lookup returns CDR1 SGDLS and CDR2 YYNGEE. The DNA for the CDR3 is TGTGCCAGCAGCGGGGACCTCCGCTATGGCTACACCTTC. It translates to CASSGDLRYGYTF.

CDR3 DNA: TGCGCCAGCAGCCAAGGAGCGGGGGGCGGCACCGGGGAGCTGTTTTTT. Translating gives CASSQGAGGGTGELFF. The V call is TRBV4-1, the J call TRBJ2-2; 9 nucleotides agree with TRBD2. The CDR3 is 16 residues long. After removal of 1 base from V and 4 bases from J, the junction contained 4 bases not matched to a gene. Germline CDR1 is MGHRA and CDR2 is YSYEKL.

The genes are TRBV2 and TRBJ1-6; TRBD1 aligns across 12 bases. With 9 bases clipped from V and 9 bases from J, the junction kept 3 bases outside the gene matches. Germline values: CDR1 SNHLY, CDR2 FYNNEI. This CDR3 has 13 residues. In DNA form, the CDR3 reads TGTGCCAGAACGGGACAGGGGGCTTCACCCCTCCACTTT. Its translation is CARTGQGASPLHF.

The V and J genes are TRBV25-1 and TRBJ1-1; D not certain. CDR1 MGHDK and CDR2 SYGVNS come from the germline V gene. Trimming removed 4 bases at V and 2 bases at J, with 11 bases between. The CDR3 length is 14 residues. The CDR3 here is CASSALGSNTEAFF. CDR3 in DNA: TGTGCCAGCAGTGCCCTCGGGTCAAACACTGAAGCTTTCTTT.

This rearrangement joins TRBV13 to TRBJ2-3, with D maybe TRBD2 (6 bases). This CDR3 has 16 residues. V was clipped by 4 bases and J by 1 base, with 15 bases between them. CDR1 PRHDT and CDR2 FYEKMQ come from the germline V gene (reference sequence). Here the CDR3 DNA reads TGTGCCAGCAGCTCACATCCGGGACTTCGCACAGATACGCAGTATTTT. It is translated as CASSSHPGLRTDTQYF.

This sequence joins TRBV28 and TRBJ1-4; D is undetermined. The ends were cut back, 6 bases at V and 0 bases at J, with 11 bases in the middle. This CDR3 comprises 15 residues. Germline CDR1 is MDHEN and CDR2 is SYDVKM. The CDR3 bases are TGTGCCAGCAGCAACGACACTGCAACTAATGAAAAACTGTTTTTT. This encodes CASSNDTATNEKLFF.

This clonotype came up once. V and J are TRBV6-6 and TRBJ2-7; 8 bases are shared with TRBD1. There are 16 residues in the CDR3. The germline V gene has CDR1 MNHNY and CDR2 SVGAGI (reference sequence). Trimming removed 6 bases from V and 7 bases from J; junction bases left unmatched: 17. The DNA of the CDR3 is TGTGCCAGCAGCGAACCCAAGGCGGGACAGGCGGGGGAGCAGTACGTC. Translated: CASSEPKAGQAGEQYV.

V is TRBV27 and J is TRBJ2-1; D unclear. The V and J ends lost 3 bases and 9 bases respectively, with 12 bases between them. The CDR3 covers 13 residues. Per germline, CDR1 MNHEY and CDR2 SMNVEV (reference sequence). As DNA, the CDR3 is TGTGCCAGCAGTTTTTCGATTATCGGTGAGCAGTTCTTC. It specifies CASSFSIIGEQFF.

The chain links TRBV13 to TRBJ1-1; a weak D match, TRBD1 (5 bases). The germline V gene has CDR1 PRHDT and CDR2 FYEKMQ (reference sequence). Trimming pared 6 bases from V and 1 base from J, leaving 9 bases between. There are 13 residues in the CDR3. The CDR3 loop reads CASSFTGNTEAFF. Here the CDR3 DNA reads TGTGCCAGCAGTTTTACAGGGAACACTGAAGCTTTCTTT.

The chain uses TRBV19 and TRBJ2-4, with a possible D match to TRBD1 (5 bases). The CDR3 has 17 amino acids. In germline, CDR1 is LNHDA, CDR2 SQIVND (reference sequence). V lost 3 bases and J lost 4, with 19 bases in between. The CDR3 loop reads CASSIDHPGAYKNIQYF. In DNA, the CDR3 is TGTGCCAGTAGTATCGACCATCCTGGGGCTTATAAAAACATTCAGTACTTC.

This chain joins TRBV4-1 and TRBJ2-7, with D maybe TRBD1 (5 bases). Per germline, CDR1 MGHRA and CDR2 YSYEKL. The CDR3 covers 14 residues. Deletions cut 2 bases from V and 6 bases from J, with 14 bases between. CDR3 in amino acids: CASSQFDRGIEQYF. CDR3 nucleotides: TGCGCCAGCAGCCAATTCGACAGAGGTATCGAGCAGTACTTC.

The chain has TRBV4-1 and TRBJ2-1; 10 positions match TRBD1. Germline V gives CDR1 MGHRA, CDR2 YSYEKL. The CDR3 runs 17 residues. J gave up 4 bases and V 5 bases, and 11 bases lay outside the gene matches. The CDR3 sequence: CASSSSPGQGEYNEQFF. The DNA of the CDR3 is TGCGCCAGCAGCTCTAGTCCCGGACAGGGGGAGTACAATGAGCAGTTCTTC.

V gene TRBV12-3 or TRBV12-4 combines with J gene TRBJ2-7, with 9 bases matching TRBD1. V lost 4 bases, J lost 7 bases, and 2 bases stayed unmatched. The CDR3 has 12 residues. CDR3 in DNA: TGTGCCAGCAGTTCAGGGACAGGGGAGCAGTACGTC. Translated: CASSSGTGEQYV.

The CDR3 DNA is TGTGCCAGCAGCTTAACGGGGAGCGGGGCCCAGATGAATACGCAGTATTTT. Its protein is CASSLTGSGAQMNTQYF. The chain combines TRBV7-3 with TRBJ2-3, with 7 bases lining up with TRBD2. V dropped 0 bases and J dropped 7; count of bases not matched to a gene: 13. The CDR3 loop spans 17 amino acids. Germline V gives CDR1 SGHTA, CDR2 FQGTGA.

The chain is built from TRBV18 and TRBJ2-7, with D unclear. Germline-derived CDR1 and CDR2 are KGHSH and LQKENI. The V end was cut by 2 bases, the J end by 1 base, with 9 bases between. The CDR3 loop spans 14 amino acids. CDR3 in DNA: TGTGCCAGCTCACCATCGCCGGCTTCCTACGAGCAGTACGTC. It encodes CASSPSPASYEQYV.

The rearrangement uses TRBV29-1 and TRBJ2-5; unclear D gene. V lost 4 bases and J lost 2, with 20 bases in between. Per germline, CDR1 SQVTM and CDR2 ANQGSEA. CDR3 length equals 16 residues. CDR3: CSVVLTARRVQETQYF. Written as DNA, the CDR3 is TGCAGCGTTGTTTTGACTGCCAGGCGAGTACAAGAGACCCAGTACTTC.

This clonotype has a single count. This sequence joins TRBV28 and TRBJ2-5, with a tentative D call TRBD2 (5 bases). Per the germline V gene, CDR1 is MDHEN and CDR2 is SYDVKM. This CDR3 has 14 residues. Trimming removed 3 bases from V and 1 base from J, with 9 bases in between. The CDR3 bases are TGTGCCAGCAGTTTCGGACTGGGCCAAGAGACCCAGTACTTC. Its protein is CASSFGLGQETQYF.

The chain combines TRBV13 with TRBJ2-4; D is undetermined. Trimming took off 1 base at V and 0 bases at J, with 4 bases between the two ends. In germline, CDR1 is PRHDT, CDR2 FYEKMQ (reference sequence). The CDR3 sequence is 14 residues long. The CDR3 DNA is TGTGCCAGCAGCTTAGACGGAGCCAAAAACATTCAGTACTTC. The encoded protein is CASSLDGAKNIQYF.

V gene TRBV11-2 combines with J gene TRBJ2-7; 11 nucleotides align to TRBD2. V shed 5 bases and J 3 bases; nucleotides not matched to a gene: 12. This CDR3 is built from 17 residues. CDR1 is SGHAT and CDR2 is FQNNGV in the germline V gene. CDR3 DNA sequence: TGTGCCAGCAGCGTGGAGTCGGGACTAGCGGTTTTCTACGAGCAGTACGTC. Protein: CASSVESGLAVFYEQYV.

This clonotype was picked up one time. The chain employs TRBV5-6 and TRBJ2-6; possibly TRBD1 for D (5 bases). Germline CDR1 SGHDT, CDR2 YYEEEE. The CDR3 contains 18 residues. With 0 bases removed from V and 0 bases from J, the gap between germline ends came to 13 bases. CDR3 nucleotide sequence: TGTGCCAGCAGCTTGGAAACAGGTTCCGACTCTGGGGCCAACGTCCTGACTTTC. Its protein is CASSLETGSDSGANVLTF.